Listed below are T cell receptor beta chains from one sample, sequenced in a study of blood T cell repertoires in COVID-19. Profiled with immunoSEQ multiplex PCR; TCRdb holds only in-frame clones, not every one. Of a few hundred thousand clones listed, roughly 80% are singletons. Sequences were obtained from peripheral blood. The receptors stem from a woman in her late teens or twenties with acute or convalescent COVID-19. Each CDR3 is given with its conserved first and last residue. Fields, in order: D gene, V gene, J gene, clone size, CDR3 DNA, CDR3 protein. D genes are given only for firm matches. A clone size is listed for some rows: how often the clone was seen (once, few, many), or a class if it is expanded.

TRBD2	TRBV6-5	TRBJ2-7	-	TGTGCCAGCAGAGTTCTAGCGGCCAACGAGCAGTACTTC	CASRVLAANEQYF
-	TRBV7-2	TRBJ2-2	-	TGTGCCAGCAGCTCCCGACCGCCCCGGGAGTCTAGCGGGGAGCTGTTTTTT	CASSSRPPRESSGELFF
-	TRBV27	TRBJ2-1	-	TGTGCCAGCAGTTCCTCCGTAGCGGTCTCCTACAATGAGCAGTTCTTC	CASSSSVAVSYNEQFF
TRBD2	TRBV7-9	TRBJ2-7	-	TGTGCAGATGGGGTGGCGGGAGCCGACGAGCAGTACTTC	CADGVAGADEQYF
TRBD1	TRBV28	TRBJ1-4	-	TGTGCCAGCAGAAGACAGGGGAAGGGTGAAAAACTGTTTTTT	CASRRQGKGEKLFF
-	TRBV6-2/TRBV6-3	TRBJ1-3	-	TGTGCCAGCAGTCCAACTACTGGAAACACCATATATTTT	CASSPTTGNTIYF
TRBD1	TRBV18	TRBJ2-1	-	TGTGCCAGCTCACCGGGGACAGGGGCCTACAATGAGCAGTTCTTC	CASSPGTGAYNEQFF
TRBD1	TRBV6-5	TRBJ1-6	-	TGTGCCAGCAGTCCGGACAGGGGTAATTCACCCCTCCACTTT	CASSPDRGNSPLHF
-	TRBV5-4	TRBJ2-1	-	TGTGCCAGCAGTGGGACATTGTGGGATGAGCAGTTCTTC	CASSGTLWDEQFF
TRBD1	TRBV27	TRBJ2-2	-	TGTGCCAGCAGAGCCGGGACAGGGAGTTTGGACGCCGGGGAGCTGTTTTTT	CASRAGTGSLDAGELFF
TRBD1	TRBV5-8	TRBJ1-1	-	TGTGCCAGCAGCTCAGGGGGGTACACTGAAGCTTTCTTT	CASSSGGYTEAFF
TRBD2	TRBV9	TRBJ2-1	few	TGTGCCAGCAGCGCCTCGACTAGCGGATACAATGAGCAGTTCTTC	CASSASTSGYNEQFF
TRBD2	TRBV4-3	TRBJ2-7	-	TGCGCCAGCAGCCCCTCTGCGAGCGGGGGGGACTACGAGCAGTACTTC	CASSPSASGGDYEQYF
TRBD1	TRBV19	TRBJ1-5	-	TGTGCCAGTAGTATGACAGGGGTGGGCAATCAGCCCCAGCATTTT	CASSMTGVGNQPQHF
-	TRBV28	TRBJ1-2	-	TGTGCCAGCAGTTTTCATAGTACGGGCTATGGCTACACCTTC	CASSFHSTGYGYTF
-	TRBV5-1	TRBJ1-1	-	TGCGCCAGCAGCTTGGTGGGCCGGGACTCCGAAGCTTTCTTT	CASSLVGRDSEAFF
-	TRBV23-1	TRBJ1-2	-	TGCGCCAGCAGTCAATCGGGCGGCGGGGATTTGGACCACAAAAAAGAGGGCTATGGCTACACCTTC	CASSQSGGGDLDHKKEGYGYTF
-	TRBV29-1	TRBJ2-1	-	TGCAGCGTTAAGGAGACTAGTACCTACAATGAGCAGTTCTTC	CSVKETSTYNEQFF
-	TRBV6-1	TRBJ1-6	few	TGTGCCAGCAGTGAAGATTGGGAGAATTCACCCCTCCACTTT	CASSEDWENSPLHF
TRBD1	TRBV28	TRBJ1-3	few	TGTGCCAGCAGTTTATGGACAGGGGGATCTGGAAACACCATATATTTT	CASSLWTGGSGNTIYF
-	TRBV5-1	TRBJ1-4	-	TGCGCCAGCAGTGGAGGGCGTAATGAAAAACTGTTTTTT	CASSGGRNEKLFF
TRBD1	TRBV28	TRBJ1-1	-	TGTGCCAGCAGCCCTGGACAGGGTAAGGTAGCTTTCTTT	CASSPGQGKVAFF
TRBD1	TRBV4-2	TRBJ1-2	once	TGTGCCAGCAGACAAGACGACAGGGGTACGGATGGCTACACCTTC	CASRQDDRGTDGYTF
-	TRBV10-3	TRBJ1-1	few	TGTGCCATCAGTGCCGGGGGCACTGAAGCTTTCTTT	CAISAGGTEAFF
TRBD2	TRBV2	TRBJ2-5	once	TGTGCCAGCAGTGAAGCGACAGGAACTAGCGGGAGGGAGACCCAGTACTTC	CASSEATGTSGRETQYF
-	TRBV25-1	TRBJ1-2	-	TGTGCCAGCAGTGAATCCAGGACAGAAAGAATATATGGCTACACCTTC	CASSESRTERIYGYTF
-	TRBV30	TRBJ1-2	few	TGTGCCCTGTCAGAGGCAGGGGATGGCTACACCTTC	CALSEAGDGYTF
TRBD2	TRBV28	TRBJ2-3	-	TGTGCCAGCAGTCCCTCCCCCCTAGCGGGAGACTCTACAGATACGCAGTATTTT	CASSPSPLAGDSTDTQYF
-	TRBV10-3	TRBJ1-2	few	TGTGCCATCTTTATTCCAGACAGACCGGGTGGCTACACCTTC	CAIFIPDRPGGYTF
-	TRBV7-9	TRBJ1-2	many	TGTGCCAGCTCAGAGGAGGGTTACAGGCCCCGAGTGTCCGGCTACACCTTC	CASSEEGYRPRVSGYTF
TRBD1	TRBV6-5	TRBJ1-5	-	TGTGCCAGCAGCGACAGGGATCAGCCCCAGCATTTT	CASSDRDQPQHF
-	TRBV28	TRBJ2-1	-	TGTGCCAGCAGTTTGCGGAGCTCCTACAATGAGCAGTTCTTC	CASSLRSSYNEQFF
-	TRBV20-1	TRBJ2-7	-	TGCAGTGCTAGTTGGTCGGGAGAGGGCTACGAGCAGTACTTC	CSASWSGEGYEQYF
-	TRBV6-5	TRBJ1-4	-	TGTGCCAGCGGGGAGGGAACTAATGAAAAACTGTTTTTT	CASGEGTNEKLFF
-	TRBV5-1	TRBJ2-1	once	TGCGCCAGCAGCTCCCGGACAGTCCAGGGTGAGCAGTTCTTC	CASSSRTVQGEQFF
TRBD1	TRBV7-8	TRBJ1-4	-	TGTGCCAGCAGCTCAAACAGGGGGCGAAACGAAAAACTGTTTTTT	CASSSNRGRNEKLFF
-	TRBV28	TRBJ1-2	-	TGTGCCAGCAGACCTAGTATGGGAGTGTATGGCTACACCTTC	CASRPSMGVYGYTF
-	TRBV5-6	TRBJ1-5	few	TGTGCCAGCAGCTTCAGGGGACCTGGGCAGCCCCAGCATTTT	CASSFRGPGQPQHF
-	TRBV28	TRBJ1-2	once	TGTGCCAGCAGTTTGGGGAGGAGAGAGGCTGGCTACACCTTC	CASSLGRREAGYTF